One and the same sample provided the 9 T cell receptor beta chains below, sequenced in a study of blood T cell repertoires in COVID-19. The protocol was immunoSEQ multiplex PCR, while the TCRdb copy is restricted to in-frame clones and leaves out a portion. Among 45,000 to 60,000 clones listed, approximately 86% were seen once. What was sequenced was peripheral blood. The receptors here all came from a man in his 60s with acute or convalescent COVID-19.

The rearrangement uses TRBV19 and TRBJ1-3; 8 bases map to TRBD1. The germline gives CDR1 LNHDA, CDR2 SQIVND (reference sequence). The CDR3 consists of 15 residues. With 7 bases clipped from V and 2 bases from J, the junction kept 7 bases outside the gene matches. The CDR3 sequence is CASIQGAIAGNTIYF. CDR3 bases: TGTGCCAGTATCCAGGGGGCTATTGCTGGAAACACCATATATTTT.

The chain combines TRBV10-3 with TRBJ2-2; 13 positions agree with TRBD2. After removal of 3 bases from V and 6 bases from J, the junction contained 10 bases not matched to a gene. The CDR3 covers 18 residues. In germline, CDR1 is ENHRY, CDR2 SYGVKD. The CDR3 bases are TGTGCCATCAGTGAAACTAGCGGGAGGGTTGGTTTAGCCGGGGAGCTGTTTTTT. Protein sequence: CAISETSGRVGLAGELFF.

The V gene is TRBV28, the J gene TRBJ1-4, with 8 nucleotides matching TRBD1. The CDR3 length is 15 residues. Germline V lookup: CDR1 MDHEN, CDR2 SYDVKM. V lost 2 bases, J lost 8 bases, and 7 bases stayed unmatched. CDR3 nucleotides: TGTGCCAGCAGTTTAATGGACAGGGTTCTCGAAAAACTGTTTTTT. Amino acids: CASSLMDRVLEKLFF.

The chain uses TRBV19 and TRBJ1-6; 8 bases line up with TRBD1. The V gene end was trimmed by 5 bases and the J gene end by 4 bases; junction bases not matched to a gene: 4. This CDR3 is built from 15 residues. Germline V CDR1 and CDR2: LNHDA, SQIVND (reference sequence). The chain's CDR3 is CASSPGTGYNSPLHF. CDR3 DNA sequence: TGTGCCAGTAGTCCGGGGACAGGATATAATTCACCCCTCCACTTT.

Comments on this clone: Germline and junction disagree at one end, which may indicate a read error. CDR3 protein: CASSFSGEETQYF. The CDR3 region has the DNA TGTGCTAGCAGCTTTAGCGGGGAAGAGACCCAGTACTTC. J is TRBJ2-5 and V is TRBV7-7, with 8 bases fitting TRBD2. Germline V CDR1 and CDR2: SSHAT, FNYEAQ (reference sequence). The CDR3 contains 13 residues. The full variable domain, in which reference TRBV7-7 and TRBJ2-5 provide the parts outside the CDR3, is GAGVSQSPRYKVTKRGQDVTLRCDPISSHATLYWYQQALGQGPEFLTYFNYEAQPDKSGLPSDRFSAERPEGSISTLTIQRTEQRDSAMYRCASSFSGEETQYFGPGTRLLVL.

The rearrangement links TRBV5-6 to TRBJ2-5; TRBD2 matches 8 bases. Losses at the gene ends were 3 bases for V and 1 base for J; bases not matched to a gene: 2. This CDR3 contains 14 residues. CDR1 and CDR2 (germline): SGHDT, YYEEEE. This CDR3 is CASSSGTSQETQYF. The CDR3 DNA reads as TGTGCCAGCAGCTCGGGGACTAGCCAAGAGACCCAGTACTTC.

This clone came up a few times. V is TRBV24-1 and J is TRBJ2-1; 11 bases map to TRBD2. Looked up from germline, CDR1 is KGHDR and CDR2 is SFDVKD. The CDR3 consists of 18 residues. With 4 bases clipped from V and 1 base from J, the junction kept 8 bases outside the gene matches. CDR3 amino acids: CATSDSGTSGGSYNEQFF. Here the CDR3 DNA reads TGTGCCACCAGTGACTCCGGGACTAGCGGTGGATCCTACAATGAGCAGTTCTTC.

This clone was seen more than once but under ten times. This sequence joins TRBV11-2 and TRBJ2-3, with TRBD2 matching 10 bases. Germline V lookup: CDR1 SGHAT, CDR2 FQNNGV. V shed 5 bases and J 6 bases; nucleotides not matched to a gene: 5. The CDR3 sequence is 14 residues long. The CDR3 DNA sequence: TGTGCCAGCAGCGTTAGCGGGGGGACGGATACGCAGTATTTT. Protein: CASSVSGGTDTQYF.

This clone occurred a few times. This chain joins TRBV4-1 and TRBJ2-7, with D possibly being TRBD1 (6 bases). The CDR3 has 14 amino acids. Germline V gene lookup returns CDR1 MGHRA and CDR2 YSYEKL. The V end was cut by 2 bases, the J end by 6 bases, with 14 bases between. The CDR3 loop reads CASSQQGTQGEQYF. CDR3 sequence (DNA): TGCGCCAGCAGCCAACAGGGGACCCAGGGCGAGCAGTACTTC.